The 21 T cell receptor beta chains reported below all come from one sample, sequenced in a study of OX40 agonist ivuxolimab in advanced cancers. Generated by immunoSEQ multiplex PCR, the TCRdb table keeps only in-frame clones and is missing some. The sample gives 9,000 to 15,000 clones, about 86% of which show up once; about 52% is in the top ten. The sample was CD4+ or CD8+ T cells sorted from blood, taken in a trial of the OX40 agonist ivuxolimab. Every receptor here comes from an adult with an advanced solid tumor such as melanoma, head and neck, liver or kidney cancer.

V and J are TRBV9 and TRBJ1-4, with unresolved D. CDR3 length: 17 residues. The germline V gene encodes CDR1 SGDLS and CDR2 YYNGEE. Trimming stripped 0 bases from V and 0 bases from J, with 12 bases between. This chain's CDR3 is CASSVGVGISTNEKLFF. In DNA, the CDR3 is TGTGCCAGCAGCGTAGGAGTGGGCATCTCAACTAATGAAAAACTGTTTTTT.

This sequence joins TRBV4-3 and TRBJ1-3; no clear D gene. Germline V CDR1 and CDR2: LGHNA, YSLEER. V was clipped by 1 base and J by 3 bases, with 16 bases between them. The CDR3 has 17 amino acids. The CDR3 DNA follows: TGCGCCAGCAGCCAAGGTGGCGGAAGTCTGGTTGGAAACACCATATATTTT. Protein sequence: CASSQGGGSLVGNTIYF.

The V call is TRBV28, the J call TRBJ1-5; D might be TRBD1 (6 bases). The length of the CDR3 is 16 residues. Germline V gene sequence: CDR1 MDHEN, CDR2 SYDVKM. Trimming pared 6 bases from V and 3 bases from J, leaving 18 bases between. The CDR3 DNA reads TGTGCCAGCAGCTATCCCCCCGGGACAAACAATCAGCCCCAGCATTTT. Translating it yields CASSYPPGTNNQPQHF.

The chain has TRBV30 and TRBJ1-5, with D perhaps matching TRBD1 (6 bases). The CDR3 has 13 residues. The germline V gene encodes CDR1 GTSNPN and CDR2 SVGIG (reference sequence). V was shortened by 5 bases and J by 7 bases, with 15 bases between the two germline ends. CDR3 coding DNA: TGTGCCTGGGATGAGGGGGGGATGCAGCCCCAGCATTTT. Protein: CAWDEGGMQPQHF.

The chain recombines TRBV29-1 with TRBJ2-2, with 9 bases that match TRBD2. The CDR3 extends over 15 amino acids. Germline V gene lookup returns CDR1 SQVTM and CDR2 ANQGSEA. Trimming cost V 2 bases and J 7 bases; bases outside gene matches: 8. The CDR3 reads CSVEIVAGESGELFF. DNA for the CDR3: TGCAGCGTTGAAATAGTAGCGGGAGAGAGCGGGGAGCTGTTTTTT.

V and J are TRBV5-6 and TRBJ2-4; no firm D call. Trimming shortened V by 2 bases and J by 7 bases, and 22 bases separated the two germline ends. Germline V gives CDR1 SGHDT, CDR2 YYEEEE. The CDR3 length is 17 residues. The CDR3 here is CASSFAVQAPDGNIQYF. Here the CDR3 DNA reads TGTGCCAGCAGCTTCGCGGTGCAGGCACCTGATGGGAACATTCAGTACTTC.

The chain combines TRBV2 with TRBJ2-3, with 9 nucleotides matching TRBD2. V trimming: 6 bases; J trimming: 5 bases; junction bases outside the gene matches: 3. Germline V gene lookup returns CDR1 SNHLY and CDR2 FYNNEI. The CDR3 spans 13 residues. Here the CDR3 reads CASRKRGEDTQYF. CDR3 nucleotides: TGTGCCAGCAGAAAGCGGGGGGAAGATACGCAGTATTTT.

This clone was seen only a few times. The chain uses TRBV12-5 and TRBJ2-7; D gene ambiguous. The V gene lost 7 bases and the J gene lost 5 bases, with 6 bases spanning the gap. Germline V gene lookup returns CDR1 LGHNT and CDR2 FRNRAP. CDR3 size: 10 residues. As DNA, the CDR3 is TGTGCTAGTGACGGCCACGAGCAGTACTTC. This translates into CASDGHEQYF.

This rearrangement joins TRBV2 to TRBJ1-3, with a weak D call TRBD1 (6 bases). Germline V CDR1 and CDR2: SNHLY, FYNNEI. Trimming cost V 6 bases and J 0 bases, with 12 bases left between them. The CDR3 length is 15 residues. The CDR3 nucleotides read TGTGCCAGCAGGGCCACAGGGAGCTCTGGAAACACCATATATTTT. Translated, it gives CASRATGSSGNTIYF.

The chain has TRBV7-2 and TRBJ1-5; no definite D call. The CDR3 contains 13 residues. V was trimmed by 4 bases and J by 6 bases, leaving 10 bases between them. The germline gives CDR1 SGHTA, CDR2 FQGNSA. This chain's CDR3 is CASSSPPTQPQHF. CDR3 bases: TGTGCCAGCAGCTCCCCGCCGACTCAGCCCCAGCATTTT.

The chain carries TRBV9 and TRBJ1-1; a possible D gene is TRBD1 (6 bases). This CDR3 has 14 amino acids. In germline, CDR1 is SGDLS, CDR2 YYNGEE. Trimming shortened V by 1 base and J by 7 bases, and 14 bases separated the two germline ends. CDR3 protein: CASSVSAGAYEAFF. The CDR3, as DNA: TGTGCCAGCAGCGTATCCGCAGGGGCGTATGAAGCTTTCTTT. The full variable domain, with the rest looked up from reference TRBV9 and TRBJ1-1, is DSGVTQTPKHLITATGQRVTLRCSPRSGDLSVYWYQQSLDQGLQFLIQYYNGEERAKGNILERFSAQQFPDLHSELNLSSLELGDSALYFCASSVSAGAYEAFFGQGTRLTVV.

This chain joins TRBV29-1 and TRBJ2-1; D gene uncertain. CDR3 size: 14 residues. Trimming took 4 bases from V and 3 from J, leaving 13 bases between them. Germline lookup yields CDR1 SQVTM and CDR2 ANQGSEA. CDR3 loop: CSVGVPDLYNEQFF. In nucleotides, the CDR3 is TGCAGCGTTGGCGTTCCGGATCTCTACAATGAGCAGTTCTTC.

V is TRBV4-2 and J is TRBJ2-1; 12 nucleotides align to TRBD2. Germline V lookup: CDR1 LGHNA, CDR2 YNFKEQ. The CDR3 is 16 residues long. The trim removed 1 base at V and 4 bases at J, leaving 2 bases unmatched. CDR3 in amino acids: CASSQVTSGSYNEQFF. CDR3 nucleotides: TGTGCCAGCAGCCAAGTGACTAGCGGGAGTTACAATGAGCAGTTCTTC.

This chain connects TRBV4-3 to TRBJ1-1; TRBD1 might be the D (6 bases). CDR3 length: 15 amino acids. V dropped 1 base and J dropped 5 bases, with 14 bases sitting between them. From germline, CDR1 is LGHNA and CDR2 YSLEER. CDR3 sequence (DNA): TGCGCCAGCAGCCAAGGAGCGGGGGCGGGGACTGAAGCTTTCTTT. Translation: CASSQGAGAGTEAFF.

The chain carries TRBV19 and TRBJ2-1; TRBD2 matches 8 bases. Germline CDR1 LNHDA, CDR2 SQIVND (reference sequence). V trimming: 0 bases; J trimming: 15 bases; junction bases outside the gene matches: 10. CDR3 length: 14 residues. The CDR3 DNA follows: TGTGCCAGTAGTATAGATCTATCAGGACTAGCCATGTTCTTC. Amino acids: CASSIDLSGLAMFF.

The J gene is TRBJ2-3, the V gene TRBV2; no clear D gene. Trimming removed 4 bases from V and 3 bases from J, with 8 bases in between. Germline CDR1 and CDR2: SNHLY and FYNNEI. The CDR3 extends over 13 amino acids. CDR3 DNA: TGTGCCAGCAGTGTGACTCAGACAGATACGCAGTATTTT. This sequence encodes CASSVTQTDTQYF.

The genes are TRBV27 and TRBJ2-7; 8 positions agree with TRBD2. This CDR3 has 15 amino acids. With V trimmed by 5 bases and J by 4 bases, 10 bases remained unmatched. Germline V gene lookup returns CDR1 MNHEY and CDR2 SMNVEV (reference sequence). CDR3 bases: TGTGCCAGCAGTCCGGTCGGGAGGGCCAAGTACGAGCAGTACTTC. Its translation: CASSPVGRAKYEQYF.

This sequence joins TRBV5-6 and TRBJ2-2, with unresolved D. Trimming took 4 bases from V and 6 from J, leaving 7 bases between them. The CDR3 is 12 residues long. Germline-derived CDR1 and CDR2 are SGHDT and YYEEEE. The chain's CDR3 is CASSPPSGELFF. CDR3 in DNA: TGTGCCAGCAGCCCCCCTTCCGGGGAGCTGTTTTTT.

The gene calls are TRBV28 and TRBJ1-3; tentative D call: TRBD1 (6 bases). This CDR3 has 15 residues. Germline V CDR1 and CDR2: MDHEN, SYDVKM. Between the trimmed V and J ends, which lost 4 bases and 1 base, there was a span of 11 bases. Written as DNA, the CDR3 is TGTGCCAGCAGTTGGCGGGGGGCTTCTGGAAACACCATATATTTT. Translating gives CASSWRGASGNTIYF.

The V and J genes are TRBV28 and TRBJ2-1; D possibly uses TRBD1 or TRBD2 (5 bases each). With 2 bases removed from V and 5 bases from J, the gap between germline ends came to 13 bases. CDR1 is MDHEN and CDR2 is SYDVKM in the germline V gene. The CDR3 spans 15 residues. The CDR3 bases are TGTGCCAGCAGTTTACGGGGCCTACTGAACAATGAGCAGTTCTTC. Translation: CASSLRGLLNNEQFF. Full variable domain (missing parts from reference TRBV28 and TRBJ2-1): DVKVTQSSRYLVKRTGEKVFLECVQDMDHENMFWYRQDPGLGLRLIYFSYDVKMKEKGDIPEGYSVSREKKERFSLILESASTNQTSMYLCASSLRGLLNNEQFFGPGTRLTVL.

The chain combines TRBV7-3 with TRBJ2-1; 8 bases align to TRBD2. This CDR3 region has 16 residues. V was pared by 2 bases and J by 6 bases, with 9 bases of the junction left unmatched. Germline CDR1 reads SGHTA; CDR2 reads FQGTGA. CDR3 coding DNA: TGTGCCAGCAGCTTAGTCCCGGGAGGGCCGAGCAATGAGCAGTTCTTC. Protein product: CASSLVPGGPSNEQFF.